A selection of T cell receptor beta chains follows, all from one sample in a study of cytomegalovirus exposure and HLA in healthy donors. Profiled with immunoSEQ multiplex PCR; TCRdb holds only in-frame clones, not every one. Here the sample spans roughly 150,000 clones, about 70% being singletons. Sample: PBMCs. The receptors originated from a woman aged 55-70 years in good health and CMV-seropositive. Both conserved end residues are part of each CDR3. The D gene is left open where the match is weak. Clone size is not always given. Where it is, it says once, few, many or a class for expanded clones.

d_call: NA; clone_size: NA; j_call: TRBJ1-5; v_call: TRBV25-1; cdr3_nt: TGTGCCAGCAGTGGAGGTAACCGGGTCACAGGGTTCAATCAGCCCCAGCATTTT; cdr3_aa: CASSGGNRVTGFNQPQHF
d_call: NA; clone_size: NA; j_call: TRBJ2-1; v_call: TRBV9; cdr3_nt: TGTGCCAGCAGCGTGGGGGGGCTATCCTACAATGAGCAGTTCTTC; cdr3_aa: CASSVGGLSYNEQFF
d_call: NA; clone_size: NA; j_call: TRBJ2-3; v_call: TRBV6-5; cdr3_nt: TGTGCCAGCAGTTCCGGACTTAGCCTAGGGTACGGGTCGCAGTATTTT; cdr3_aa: CASSSGLSLGYGSQYF
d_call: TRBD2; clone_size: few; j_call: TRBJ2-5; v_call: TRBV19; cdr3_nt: TGTGCCAGTAGTGCGGGAGGATACGAGACCCAGTACTTC; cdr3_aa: CASSAGGYETQYF
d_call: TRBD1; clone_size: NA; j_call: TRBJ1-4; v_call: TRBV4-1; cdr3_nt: TGCGCCAGCAGCCATCCGACAGGGGGTAATGAAAAACTGTTTTTT; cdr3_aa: CASSHPTGGNEKLFF
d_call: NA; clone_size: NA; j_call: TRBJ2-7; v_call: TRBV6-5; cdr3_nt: TGTGCCAGCAGTTACGGGCACTCCTACGAGCAGTACTTC; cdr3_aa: CASSYGHSYEQYF
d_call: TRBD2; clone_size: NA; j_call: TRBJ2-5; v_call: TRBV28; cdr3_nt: TGTGCCAGCAGTCTTGGGGTAGCGGGAGCTCGAGAGCAGTACTTC; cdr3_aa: CASSLGVAGAREQYF
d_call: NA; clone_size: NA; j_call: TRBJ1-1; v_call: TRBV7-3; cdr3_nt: TGTGCCAGCAGCTTAACAACGAGTTCGTCTGAAGCTTTCTTT; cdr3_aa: CASSLTTSSSEAFF
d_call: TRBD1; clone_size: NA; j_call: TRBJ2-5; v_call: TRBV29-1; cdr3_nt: TGCAGCGTTGTGGACAGGGGGGGGACCCAGTACTTC; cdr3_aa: CSVVDRGGTQYF
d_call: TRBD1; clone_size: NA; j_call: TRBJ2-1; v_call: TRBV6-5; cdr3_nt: TGTGCCAGCAGTTACTCCCGGGACAGACCATACAATGAGCAGTTCTTC; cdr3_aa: CASSYSRDRPYNEQFF